This TCR beta chain was retrieved from a study of blood T cell repertoires in COVID-19. Turning to the study itself: Donors in the United States, Italy and Spain gave samples during acute or convalescent COVID-19. In each case, the material was cDNA or gDNA derived from T cells, B-cell-depleted T cells, or PBMCs.

In the source study's methods: The assay estimated nucleated cells by amplifying reference gene primers. The table came from immunoSEQ multiplex PCR; TCRdb's copy has only in-frame clones and leaves some out. The DNA was the basis for D and trimming; V, J and clone size are from that table. The sample has under 450,000 clones; less than 90% are singletons. Patients from Seattle were sampled longitudinally, starting during active infection. In germline, CDR1 is SGHAT, CDR2 FQNNGV. The CDR3 contains 14 residues. Unmatched junction bases numbered 9, after V lost 1 base and J lost 12 bases. Source material: peripheral blood. The origin of this receptor is a woman aged 55-69 years with COVID-19, enrolled during active disease. This chain joins TRBV11-2 and TRBJ2-1, with 7 bases matching TRBD2. The CDR3 DNA reads as TGTGCCAGCAGCTTAGGACTAGCCAATGCAGGGCAGTTCTTC. This encodes CASSLGLANAGQFF.